This record looks at one TCR beta chain sequence and its context. The study ran its PCR with 60 Vbeta and 13 Jbeta primers. Sequenced by immunoSEQ multiplex PCR; TCRdb stores in-frame clones only, minus some. The data contain about 200,000 clones, 65% to 85% of them singletons. Germline V gene data show CDR1 as SGHAT and CDR2 as FQNNGV. The CDR3 is 16 amino acids. The ends lost 5 bases at V and 5 bases at J; junction bases unmatched: 12. These data are taken from a study of cytomegalovirus exposure and HLA in healthy donors. The chain employs TRBV11-2 and TRBJ2-4; 7 nucleotides match TRBD1. The sequencing input was PBMCs. The receptor's source is a man between 40 and 49 years old in good health and CMV-seropositive. CDR3: CASSTGTARGENIQYF. CDR3 in DNA: TGTGCCAGCAGCACCGGGACAGCAAGAGGGGAAAACATTCAGTACTTC.